A single sample gave rise to the 18 T cell receptor beta chains below, sequenced in a study of T cell repertoires in cytomegalovirus infection. One entry per CDR3 protein results from TCRdb running MiXCR on the reads. The sample includes around 800,000 distinct CDR3 sequences, about 30% of them seen just once. These receptors lack a known antigen. Source: cultured CD8+ T cells from PBMCs, taken from culture after CMV antigen stimulation. Every receptor here comes from a human donor in good health (CMV status not recorded). Some clones in this sample may be carry-over from other donors' samples.

This clonotype was recorded many times. The V and J genes are TRBV7-6 and TRBJ1-1; 10 nucleotides agree with TRBD1. Losses at the gene ends were 5 bases for V and 3 bases for J; bases not matched to a gene: 6. This CDR3 has 15 residues. CDR1 and CDR2 from the germline V gene are SGHVS and FNYEAQ. The CDR3, as DNA: TGTGCCAGCAGCCAAGACAGGGGGCAGTACACTGAAGCTTTCTTT. It specifies CASSQDRGQYTEAFF. Full variable domain (remainder filled in from reference TRBV7-6 and TRBJ1-1): GAGVSQSPRYKVTKRGQDVALRCDPISGHVSLYWYRQALGQGPEFLTYFNYEAQQDKSGLPNDRFSAERPEGSISTLTIQRTEQRDSAMYRCASSQDRGQYTEAFFGQGTRLTVV.

The rearrangement joins TRBV6-2 or TRBV6-3 to TRBJ2-7; D is possibly TRBD1 (6 bases). V lost 2 bases and J lost 0, with 8 bases in between. The CDR3 runs 14 residues. Per the germline V gene, CDR1 is MNHEY and CDR2 is SVGEGT. The CDR3 loop reads CASSYNRASYEQYV. The CDR3, as DNA: TGTGCCAGCAGTTACAACAGGGCCTCCTACGAGCAGTACGTC.

This clonotype was seen many times. V usage is TRBV7-2 and J usage is TRBJ2-4, with TRBD1 matching 7 bases. Germline-derived CDR1 and CDR2 are SGHTA and FQGNSA. Trimming at V came to 2 bases and at J to 8 bases, leaving 3 bases not matched to a gene. The CDR3 covers 13 residues. The CDR3 coding sequence is TGTGCCAGCAGCTTATTTCAGGGGGACATTCAGTACTTC. This codes for CASSLFQGDIQYF. The whole variable domain, remainder taken from reference TRBV7-2 and TRBJ2-4, is GAGVSQSPSNKVTEKGKDVELRCDPISGHTALYWYRQSLGQGLEFLIYFQGNSAPDKSGLPSDRFSAERTGGSVSTLTIQRTQQEDSAVYLCASSLFQGDIQYFGAGTRLSVL.

This clonotype was counted once. V usage is TRBV5-4 and J usage is TRBJ1-2; D is possibly TRBD1 (5 bases). This CDR3 region has 16 residues. CDR1 is SGHNT and CDR2 is YYREEE in the germline V gene (reference sequence). The V gene lost 3 bases and the J gene lost 0 bases, with 15 bases spanning the gap. The DNA of the CDR3 is TGTGCCAGCAGCTCCATGACAGAAAACACTAACTATGGCTACACCTTC. Its translation is CASSSMTENTNYGYTF.

CDR3 protein: CASSDGTGKIGGELFF. The CDR3, as DNA: TGTGCCAGCAGTGACGGGACAGGGAAAATCGGCGGGGAGCTGTTTTTT. The chain uses TRBV6-1 and TRBJ2-2; 9 nucleotides agree with TRBD1. Germline V gene lookup returns CDR1 MNHNS and CDR2 SASEGT. This CDR3 is built from 16 residues. V shed 3 bases and J 7 bases; nucleotides not matched to a gene: 9.

The V and J genes are TRBV7-2 and TRBJ2-6, with TRBD2 identical over 7 bases. From germline, CDR1 is SGHTA and CDR2 FQGNSA. CDR3 length: 18 residues. V shed 5 bases, J shed 0 bases, and the junction held 10 bases outside the gene matches. CDR3 amino acids: CASSPWGGEVSGANVLTF. CDR3 nucleotides: TGTGCCAGCAGCCCTTGGGGGGGTGAGGTCTCTGGGGCCAACGTCCTGACTTTC.

This clonotype has just a few counts. The J gene is TRBJ2-4, the V gene TRBV5-5; 9 bases are a match to TRBD2. CDR1 and CDR2 from the germline V gene are SGHKS and YYEKEE (reference sequence). V shed 3 bases, J shed 8 bases, and the junction held 9 bases outside the gene matches. This CDR3 has 15 amino acids. The CDR3 DNA is TGTGCCAGCAGCTACGCCGGGACTAGCTGGGACATTCAGTACTTC. It encodes CASSYAGTSWDIQYF.

In this sample, this clonotype turned up a few times. V usage is TRBV12-3 or TRBV12-4 and J usage is TRBJ2-5; no reliable D call. Trimming left V 5 bases short and J 2 bases short, with 15 bases between. This CDR3 region has 15 residues. This CDR3 is CASSPNLDEQETQYF. CDR3 sequence (DNA): TGTGCCAGCAGTCCTAACCTAGACGAACAAGAGACCCAGTACTTC.

The CDR3 sequence is CASSSLQLSGGYTF. CDR3 nucleotide sequence: TGTGCCAGCAGTAGCCTACAGCTCTCTGGCGGCTACACCTTC. V usage is TRBV7-9 and J usage is TRBJ1-2; D remains unclear. Germline V CDR1 and CDR2: SEHNR, FQNEAQ (reference sequence). Between the trimmed V and J ends, which lost 6 bases and 8 bases, there was a span of 19 bases. The CDR3 spans 14 residues. The entire variable domain, with the rest obtained from reference TRBV7-9 and TRBJ1-2, is as follows: DTGVSQNPRHKITKRGQNVTFRCDPISEHNRLYWYRQTLGQGPEFLTYFQNEAQLEKSRLLSDRFSAERPKGSFSTLEIQRTEQGDSAMYLCASSSLQLSGGYTFGSGTRLTVV.

The table lists this clonotype with a count of one. A much more abundant neighbour one base away suggests this may be a read error. This chain uses TRBV7-2 with TRBJ1-1; 10 positions agree with TRBD1. The germline CDR1 and CDR2 sequences are SGHTA and FQGNSA. There are 17 residues in the CDR3. CDR3: CVSSFPGTGASNTEAFF. The CDR3 nucleotides are TGTGTCAGCAGCTTCCCCGGGACAGGGGCCTCGAACACTGAAGCTTTCTTT.

The genes are TRBV10-2 and TRBJ2-1; 13 bases map to TRBD2. CDR1 and CDR2 from the germline V gene are WSHSY and SAAADI. The CDR3 has 16 amino acids. The ends lost 5 bases at V and 0 bases at J; junction bases unmatched: 1. CDR3 nucleotides: TGCGCCAGCAGTACTAGCGGGGGGGACTCCTACAATGAGCAGTTCTTC. Translating it yields CASSTSGGDSYNEQFF.

This clonotype was recorded at least ten times. The V and J genes are TRBV5-4 and TRBJ2-3; D could derive from TRBD1 or TRBD2 (5 bases each). Per the germline V gene, CDR1 is SGHNT and CDR2 is YYREEE (reference sequence). Deletions cut 0 bases from V and 4 bases from J, with 12 bases between. The CDR3 totals 15 residues. The CDR3: CASSLGDGDADTQYF. As DNA, the CDR3 is TGTGCCAGCAGCTTGGGGGACGGGGACGCAGATACGCAGTATTTT. The whole variable domain, filled in from reference TRBV5-4 and TRBJ2-3, reads ETGVTQSPTHLIKTRGQQVTLRCSSQSGHNTVSWYQQALGQGPQFIFQYYREEENGRGNFPPRFSGLQFPNYSSELNVNALELDDSALYLCASSLGDGDADTQYFGPGTRLTVL.

The genes are TRBV6-1 and TRBJ1-5; TRBD1 might be the D (6 bases). Trimming shortened V by 5 bases and J by 9 bases, and 20 bases separated the two germline ends. Per the germline V gene, CDR1 is MNHNS and CDR2 is SASEGT. The CDR3 loop spans 15 amino acids. The CDR3 is CASSSETGGSWPQHF. The CDR3 bases are TGTGCCAGCAGTTCTGAGACAGGAGGGTCGTGGCCCCAGCATTTT.

The chain joins TRBV20-1 to TRBJ1-5; maybe TRBD1 (5 bases). V gave up 3 bases and J gave up 3 bases, with 15 bases separating them. This CDR3 comprises 15 residues. Germline V gives CDR1 DFQATT, CDR2 SNEGSKA (reference sequence). Written as DNA, the CDR3 is TGCAGTGCTAGGGCGACAGAGAACTACAATCAGCCCCAGCATTTT. Residues: CSARATENYNQPQHF.

The V call is TRBV6-5, the J call TRBJ2-2; 9 bases agree with TRBD1. CDR1 MNHEY and CDR2 SVGAGI come from the germline V gene. V gave up 9 bases and J gave up 5 bases; unmatched junction bases: 7. The CDR3 contains 14 residues. This chain's CDR3 is CASFTGGYTGELFF. DNA of the CDR3: TGTGCCAGTTTTACAGGGGGCTATACCGGGGAGCTGTTTTTT.

The chain employs TRBV7-6 and TRBJ2-1; 11 bases are shared with TRBD2. From germline, CDR1 is SGHVS and CDR2 FNYEAQ. The CDR3 is 14 amino acids. The junction had 6 bases not matched to a gene; V was cut back by 8 bases and J by 6 bases. CDR3 protein: CASGHSGGVNEQFF. CDR3 nucleotides: TGTGCCAGCGGCCATAGCGGGGGGGTCAATGAGCAGTTCTTC.

This clonotype has only a few counts. The chain employs TRBV14 and TRBJ2-7; D gene uncertain. The CDR3 contains 14 residues. Germline assignment: CDR1 SGHDN and CDR2 FVKESK. V lost 3 bases, J lost 2 bases, and 11 bases lay in between. The CDR3 reads CASSQRSVPYEQYF. The CDR3 bases are TGTGCCAGCAGCCAGAGGTCGGTTCCCTACGAGCAGTACTTC.

This rearrangement joins TRBV25-1 to TRBJ2-1, with D maybe TRBD2 (5 bases). V gave up 3 bases and J gave up 8 bases, with 23 bases separating them. The CDR3 contains 17 residues. Germline loops: CDR1 MGHDK, CDR2 SYGVNS. In nucleotides, the CDR3 is TGTGCCAGCAGTGAGTATTACGTGTCTAGCAGTTCCCATGAGCAGTTCTTC. It codes for CASSEYYVSSSSHEQFF. The variable domain in full, completed from reference TRBV25-1 and TRBJ2-1, reads EADIYQTPRYLVIGTGKKITLECSQTMGHDKMYWYQQDPGMELHLIHYSYGVNSTEKGDLSSESTVSRIRTEHFPLTLESARPSHTSQYLCASSEYYVSSSSHEQFFGPGTRLTVL.